This TCR beta chain was found in a study of shared clonotypes between healthy human individuals. Notes on the study in general: Sequencing depth was predicted to influence how clonotypes are shared among donors.

Using immunoSEQ multiplex PCR, the repertoire was profiled, and TCRdb retains in-frame clones only, with some absent. The sample records around 700,000 clones, about two thirds being singletons. In its sample, this clone was seen many times. Its antigen is unknown. V was pared by 4 bases and J by 6 bases, with 16 bases between. This CDR3 comprises 14 residues. Germline CDR1 and CDR2: SGHRS and YFSETQ. Material for sequencing was memory CD4+ T cells sorted from blood. The subset was: CD45RA-negative fraction. The clonotype comes from a woman aged 25 to 39 in good health. The J gene is TRBJ1-2, the V gene TRBV5-1; weak D call: TRBD1 (5 bases). The chain's CDR3 is CASSRSLGADGYTF. The CDR3 DNA is TGCGCCAGCAGCCGGAGCCTTGGGGCCGATGGCTACACCTTC.